This entry lists 4 T cell receptor beta chains sequenced from one sample in a study of T cell changes during pregnancy in multiple sclerosis. Method: immunoSEQ multiplex PCR; TCRdb's copy keeps in-frame clones and lacks some. The repertoire holds about 93,000 clones, 85% to 95% seen once, with more than 2% in the top ten. The sequences come from peripheral blood, collected after pregnancy. These receptors originate from a female donor with multiple sclerosis, enrolled in a pregnancy study.

Comment on this clone: The same CDR3 is also encoded by other DNA sequences in this sample. J is TRBJ2-7 and V is TRBV9; no clear D gene. The CDR3 loop spans 14 amino acids. Trimming shortened V by 0 bases and J by 0 bases, and 7 bases separated the two germline ends. Per germline, CDR1 SGDLS and CDR2 YYNGEE. For the CDR3, the DNA is TGTGCCAGCAGCGTAGTACCCAGCTCCTACGAGCAGTACTTC. Translation: CASSVVPSSYEQYF.

The gene calls are TRBV10-3 and TRBJ2-1; 9 bases agree with TRBD2. The CDR3 consists of 14 residues. From germline, CDR1 is ENHRY and CDR2 SYGVKD. After removal of 10 bases from V and 0 bases from J, the junction contained 4 bases not matched to a gene. The CDR3: CATDSGSSYNEQFF. CDR3 DNA sequence: TGTGCCACCGATAGCGGGAGCTCCTACAATGAGCAGTTCTTC.

The CDR3 protein is CASAWADRGGANTEAFF. In DNA, the CDR3 is TGCGCCAGCGCTTGGGCAGACAGGGGAGGGGCGAACACTGAAGCTTTCTTT. The chain carries TRBV5-1 and TRBJ1-1; TRBD1 agrees at 8 bases. Trimming cost V 7 bases and J 1 base; bases outside gene matches: 15. This CDR3 region has 17 residues. Germline V gives CDR1 SGHRS, CDR2 YFSETQ.

V gene TRBV6-5 combines with J gene TRBJ2-1, with unresolved D. Germline-derived CDR1 and CDR2 are MNHEY and SVGAGI. The CDR3 runs to 15 residues. V was pared by 2 bases and J by 1 base, with 9 bases between. As DNA, the CDR3 is TGTGCCAGCAGTTACCGAACTGCTTCCTACAATGAGCAGTTCTTC. Translating it yields CASSYRTASYNEQFF.